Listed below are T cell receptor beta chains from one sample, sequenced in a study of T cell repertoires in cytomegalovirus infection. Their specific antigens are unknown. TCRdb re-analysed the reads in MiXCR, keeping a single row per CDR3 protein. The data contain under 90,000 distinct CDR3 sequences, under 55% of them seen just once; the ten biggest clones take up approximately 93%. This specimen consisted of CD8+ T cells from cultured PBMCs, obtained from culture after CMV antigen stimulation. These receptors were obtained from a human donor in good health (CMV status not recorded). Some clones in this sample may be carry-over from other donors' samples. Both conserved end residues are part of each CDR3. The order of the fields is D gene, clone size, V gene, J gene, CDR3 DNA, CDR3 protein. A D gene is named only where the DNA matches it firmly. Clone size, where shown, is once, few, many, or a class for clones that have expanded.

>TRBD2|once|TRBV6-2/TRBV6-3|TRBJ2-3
TGTGCCAGCAGTTACGGGCAGCGGGGGGCCCAAGATACGCAGTATTTT
CASSYGQRGAQDTQYF
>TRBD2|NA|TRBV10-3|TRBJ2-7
TGTGCCATCAGTTCCCCCTTAGCGGGAACCTACGAGCAGTACTTC
CAISSPLAGTYEQYF
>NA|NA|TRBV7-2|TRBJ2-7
TGTGCCAGCAGCCCGGGACCCCAGTACCTCTACGAGCAGTACTTC
CASSPGPQYLYEQYF
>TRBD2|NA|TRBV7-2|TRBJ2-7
TGTGCCAGCAGCCTAGGGACTAGCGGGAGTTTAAACGAGCAGTACTTC
CASSLGTSGSLNEQYF
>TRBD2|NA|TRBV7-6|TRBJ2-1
TGTGCCAGCAGCTCCCGGACTAGCGCAAAACCCTACAATGAGCAGTTCTTC
CASSSRTSAKPYNEQFF
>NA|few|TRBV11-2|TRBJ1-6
TGTGCCAGCAGCTTAGATTATAGGGACCCTGGAGGTGATTCACCCCTCCACTTT
CASSLDYRDPGGDSPLHF
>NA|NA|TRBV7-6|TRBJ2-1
TGTGCCAGCAGCTCCCCAGGACGCAGGAGTAACAATGAGCAGTTCTTC
CASSSPGRRSNNEQFF
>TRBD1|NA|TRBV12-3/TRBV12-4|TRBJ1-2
TGTGCCAGCATTCGCCTTCCGGACAGGGGAGATGGCTACACCTTC
CASIRLPDRGDGYTF
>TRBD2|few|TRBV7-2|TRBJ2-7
TGTGCCAGCAGCCCACTAGCGGGAGTAACCTACGAGCAGTACTTC
CASSPLAGVTYEQYF
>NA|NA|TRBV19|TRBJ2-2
TGTGCCAGTACGGACAGCTCAACCACCGGGGAGCTGTTTTTT
CASTDSSTTGELFF
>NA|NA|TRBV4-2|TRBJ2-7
TGTGCCAGCAGCCAAGAATCAGGCAGGGGTGGCGAGCAGTACTTC
CASSQESGRGGEQYF
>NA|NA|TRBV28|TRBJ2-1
TGTGCCAGCAGTTTCGGCGTCCTAGGGGTCAATGAGCAGTTCTTC
CASSFGVLGVNEQFF